This TCR beta chain is from a study of T cells in Graves' hyperthyroidism and ophthalmopathy. The overall study: Peripheral blood samples were taken at initial diagnosis, prior to any treatment.

Broader study findings: Also found in blood were most expanded thyroid clonotypes above 0.001. A model using 13 V-J features told ophthalmopathy apart from stable hyperthyroidism.

This clonotype has at least ten counts. Its antigen is undetermined. The CDR3 regions of TCR beta were amplified from RNA transcripts. The study used the HTBI primer set for a first-round RT-PCR of the TCR CDR3. TCRdb independently ran MiXCR on the multiplex PCR reads; one entry per CDR3 protein. The top ten clones hold 25% to 30% of a sample with 300,000 to 450,000 distinct CDR3 sequences, approximately 14% of them seen once. The CDR3 covers 15 residues. Germline assignment: CDR1 KGHDR and CDR2 SFDVKD. The V gene lost 1 base and the J gene lost 2 bases, with 9 bases spanning the gap. First hyperthyroidism diagnosis is when the blood sample was obtained, before any ophthalmopathy symptoms.

The material sequenced was blood. The chain recombines TRBV24-1 with TRBJ2-3; a possible D gene is TRBD1 (5 bases). The sequence came from a woman aged 18-35 years with Graves' hyperthyroidism that later progressed to Graves' ophthalmopathy. The CDR3 DNA reads TGTGCCACCAGTGATTTACGCAGGGCCACAGATACGCAGTATTTT. Its protein is CATSDLRRATDTQYF.